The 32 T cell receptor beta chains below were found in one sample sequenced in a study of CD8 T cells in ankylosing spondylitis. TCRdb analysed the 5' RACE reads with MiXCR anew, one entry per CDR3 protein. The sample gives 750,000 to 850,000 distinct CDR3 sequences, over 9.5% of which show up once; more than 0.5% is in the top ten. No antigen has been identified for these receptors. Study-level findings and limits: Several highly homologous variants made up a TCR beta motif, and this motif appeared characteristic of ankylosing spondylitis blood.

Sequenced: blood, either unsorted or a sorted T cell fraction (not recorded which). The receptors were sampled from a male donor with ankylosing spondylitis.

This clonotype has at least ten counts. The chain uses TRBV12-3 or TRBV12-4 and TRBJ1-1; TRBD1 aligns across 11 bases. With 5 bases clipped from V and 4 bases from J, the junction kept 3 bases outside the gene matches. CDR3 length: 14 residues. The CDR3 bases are TGTGCCAGCAGTGGGACAGGGGGGACCACTGAAGCTTTCTTT. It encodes CASSGTGGTTEAFF.

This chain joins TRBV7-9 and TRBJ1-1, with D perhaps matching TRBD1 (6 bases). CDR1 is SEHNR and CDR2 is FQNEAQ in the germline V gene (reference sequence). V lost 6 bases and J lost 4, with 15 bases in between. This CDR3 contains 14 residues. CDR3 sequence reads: CASRRGGASTEAFF. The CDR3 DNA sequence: TGTGCCAGCAGGAGGGGGGGCGCCAGCACTGAAGCTTTCTTT. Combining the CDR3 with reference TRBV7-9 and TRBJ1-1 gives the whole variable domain DTGVSQNPRHKITKRGQNVTFRCDPISEHNRLYWYRQTLGQGPEFLTYFQNEAQLEKSRLLSDRFSAERPKGSFSTLEIQRTEQGDSAMYLCASRRGGASTEAFFGQGTRLTVV.

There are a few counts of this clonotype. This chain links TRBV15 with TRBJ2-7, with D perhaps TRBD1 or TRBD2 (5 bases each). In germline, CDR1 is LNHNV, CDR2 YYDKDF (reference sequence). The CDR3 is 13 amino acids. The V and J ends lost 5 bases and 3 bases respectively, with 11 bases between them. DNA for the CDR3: TGTGCCACCAGCGGCCGGGACGGCTACGAGCAGTACTTC. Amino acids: CATSGRDGYEQYF.

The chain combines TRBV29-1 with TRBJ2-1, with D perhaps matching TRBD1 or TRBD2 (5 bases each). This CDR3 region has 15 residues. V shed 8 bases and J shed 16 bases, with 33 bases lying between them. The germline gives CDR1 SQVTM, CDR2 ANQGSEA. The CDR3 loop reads CSLSPGPSSYNERFF. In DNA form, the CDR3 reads TGCAGCCTATCGCCGGGGCCGAGCTCCTACAATGAGCGTTTCTTC.

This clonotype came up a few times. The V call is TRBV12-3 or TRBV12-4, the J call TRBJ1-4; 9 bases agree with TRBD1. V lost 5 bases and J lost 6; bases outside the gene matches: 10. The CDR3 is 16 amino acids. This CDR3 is CASSAFPGTGYEKLFF. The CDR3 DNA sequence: TGTGCCAGCAGTGCGTTTCCCGGGACAGGGTATGAAAAACTGTTTTTT.

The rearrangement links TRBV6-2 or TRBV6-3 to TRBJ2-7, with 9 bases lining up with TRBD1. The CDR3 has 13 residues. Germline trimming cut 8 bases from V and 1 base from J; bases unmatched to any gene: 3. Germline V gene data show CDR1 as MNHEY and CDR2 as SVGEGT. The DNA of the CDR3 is TGTGCCAGCCACGGGACAGGGTCCTACGAGCAGTACTTC. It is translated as CASHGTGSYEQYF.

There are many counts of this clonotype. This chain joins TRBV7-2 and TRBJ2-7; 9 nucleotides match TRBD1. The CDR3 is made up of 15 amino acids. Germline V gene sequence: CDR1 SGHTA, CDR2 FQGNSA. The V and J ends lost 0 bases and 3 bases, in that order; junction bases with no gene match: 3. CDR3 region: CASSLAVGQGYEQYF. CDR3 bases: TGTGCCAGCAGCTTAGCCGTGGGACAGGGCTACGAGCAGTACTTC.

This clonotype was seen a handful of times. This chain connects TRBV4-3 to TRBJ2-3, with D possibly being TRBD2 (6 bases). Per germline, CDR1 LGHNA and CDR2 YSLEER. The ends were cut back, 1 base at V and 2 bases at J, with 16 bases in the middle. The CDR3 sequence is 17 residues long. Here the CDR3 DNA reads TGCGCCAGCAGCCAAGGCCTACGGGGGACCTCCACAGATACGCAGTATTTT. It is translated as CASSQGLRGTSTDTQYF.

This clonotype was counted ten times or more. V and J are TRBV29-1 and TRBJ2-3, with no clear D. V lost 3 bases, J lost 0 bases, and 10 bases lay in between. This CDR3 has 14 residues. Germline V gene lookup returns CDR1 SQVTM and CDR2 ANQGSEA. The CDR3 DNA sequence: TGCAGCGTTGAGGGCTGGCTAAGCACAGATACGCAGTATTTT. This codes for CSVEGWLSTDTQYF.

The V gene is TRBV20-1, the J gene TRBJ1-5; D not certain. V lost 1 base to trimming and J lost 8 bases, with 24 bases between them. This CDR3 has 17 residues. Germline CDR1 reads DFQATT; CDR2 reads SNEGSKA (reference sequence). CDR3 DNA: TGCAGTGCTAGAGGCCTCCTCCTGGGGTCCTCCGGGGAGCCCCAGCATTTT. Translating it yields CSARGLLLGSSGEPQHF.

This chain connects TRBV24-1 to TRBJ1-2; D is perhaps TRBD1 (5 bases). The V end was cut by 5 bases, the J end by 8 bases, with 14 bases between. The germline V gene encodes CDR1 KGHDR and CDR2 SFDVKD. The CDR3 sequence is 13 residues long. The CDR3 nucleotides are TGTGCCACCAGTGCCGGAGGGGTAGCCGGCTACACCTTC. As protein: CATSAGGVAGYTF.

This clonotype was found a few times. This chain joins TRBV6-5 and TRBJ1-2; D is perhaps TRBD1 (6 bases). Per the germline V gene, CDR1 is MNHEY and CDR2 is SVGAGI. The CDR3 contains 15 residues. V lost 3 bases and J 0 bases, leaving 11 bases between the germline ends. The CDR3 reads CASSYLTGANYGYTF. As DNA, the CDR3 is TGTGCCAGCAGTTATTTGACAGGCGCTAACTATGGCTACACCTTC.

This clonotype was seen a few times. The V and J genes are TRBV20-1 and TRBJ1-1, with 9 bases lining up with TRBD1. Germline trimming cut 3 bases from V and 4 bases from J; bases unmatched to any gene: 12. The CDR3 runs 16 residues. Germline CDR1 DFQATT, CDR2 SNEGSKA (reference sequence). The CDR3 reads CSASPKNRGLTTEAFF. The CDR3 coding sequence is TGCAGTGCTAGCCCCAAAAACAGGGGGCTGACCACTGAAGCTTTCTTT.

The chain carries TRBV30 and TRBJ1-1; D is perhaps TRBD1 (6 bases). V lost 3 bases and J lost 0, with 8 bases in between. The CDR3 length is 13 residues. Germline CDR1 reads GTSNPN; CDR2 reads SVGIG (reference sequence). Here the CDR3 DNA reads TGTGCCTGGAGCAGGGGTATGAACACTGAAGCTTTCTTT. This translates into CAWSRGMNTEAFF.

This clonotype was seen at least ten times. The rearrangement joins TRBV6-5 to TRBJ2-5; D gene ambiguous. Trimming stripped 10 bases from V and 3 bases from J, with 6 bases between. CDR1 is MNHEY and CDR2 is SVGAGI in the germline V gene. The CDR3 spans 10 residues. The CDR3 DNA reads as TGTGCCACCTACGAAGAGACCCAGTACTTC. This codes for CATYEETQYF.

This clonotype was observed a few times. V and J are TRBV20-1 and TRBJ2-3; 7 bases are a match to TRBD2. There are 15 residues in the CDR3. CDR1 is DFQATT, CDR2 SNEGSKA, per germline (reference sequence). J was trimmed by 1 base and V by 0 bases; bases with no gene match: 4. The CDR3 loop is CSARDFRGGTDTQYF. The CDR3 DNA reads TGCAGTGCTAGAGATTTTCGGGGGGGCACAGATACGCAGTATTTT.

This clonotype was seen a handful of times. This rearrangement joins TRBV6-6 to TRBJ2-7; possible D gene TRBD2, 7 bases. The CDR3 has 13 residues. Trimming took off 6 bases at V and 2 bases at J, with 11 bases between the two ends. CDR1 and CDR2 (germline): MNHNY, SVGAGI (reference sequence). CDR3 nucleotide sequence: TGTGCCAGCAGGAGGGGGGGAACCTACGAGCAGTACTTC. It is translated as CASRRGGTYEQYF.

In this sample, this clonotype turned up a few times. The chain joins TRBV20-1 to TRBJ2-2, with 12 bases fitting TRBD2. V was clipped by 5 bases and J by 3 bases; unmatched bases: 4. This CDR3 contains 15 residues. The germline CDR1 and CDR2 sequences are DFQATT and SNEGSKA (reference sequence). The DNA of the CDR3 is TGCAGTGCTCGGACTAGCGGGAAGGACACCGGGGAGCTGTTTTTT. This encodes CSARTSGKDTGELFF.

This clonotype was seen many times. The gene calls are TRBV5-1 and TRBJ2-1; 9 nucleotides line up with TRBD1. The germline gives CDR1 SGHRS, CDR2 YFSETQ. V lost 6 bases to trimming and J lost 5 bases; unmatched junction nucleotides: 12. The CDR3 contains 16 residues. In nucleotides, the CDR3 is TGCGCCAGCACGATCCCACGACAGGGGGAACACAATGAGCAGTTCTTC. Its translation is CASTIPRQGEHNEQFF.

CDR3: CAIRLSPGGLYF. In DNA form, the CDR3 reads TGTGCCATCAGACTGAGCCCCGGGGGTTTGTACTTC. The V gene is TRBV10-3, the J gene TRBJ2-5; tentative D call: TRBD2 (6 bases). CDR1 and CDR2 (germline): ENHRY, SYGVKD. The CDR3 runs 12 residues. The V gene lost 6 bases and the J gene lost 13 bases, with 18 bases spanning the gap.

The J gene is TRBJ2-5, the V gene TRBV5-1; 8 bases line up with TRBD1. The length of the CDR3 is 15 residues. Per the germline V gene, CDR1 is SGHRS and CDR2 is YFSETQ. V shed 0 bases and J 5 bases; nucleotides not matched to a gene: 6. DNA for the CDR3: TGCGCCAGCAGCTTGGAAGGACAGGGTTGGGAGACCCAGTACTTC. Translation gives CASSLEGQGWETQYF.

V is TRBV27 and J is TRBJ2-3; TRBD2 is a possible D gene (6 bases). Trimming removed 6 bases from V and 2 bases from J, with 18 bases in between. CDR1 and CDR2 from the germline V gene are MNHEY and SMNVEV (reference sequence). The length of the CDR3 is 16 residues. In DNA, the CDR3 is TGTGCCAGCAGGGCGCTGGCGGGGCCCTTCACAGATACGCAGTATTTT. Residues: CASRALAGPFTDTQYF.

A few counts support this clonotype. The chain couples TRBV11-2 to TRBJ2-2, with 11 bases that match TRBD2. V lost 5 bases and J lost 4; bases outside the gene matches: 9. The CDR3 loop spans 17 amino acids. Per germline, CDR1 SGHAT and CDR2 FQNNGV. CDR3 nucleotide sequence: TGTGCCAGCAGCCTCCGACTAGCGGGGACCTTCACCGGGGAGCTGTTTTTT. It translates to CASSLRLAGTFTGELFF.

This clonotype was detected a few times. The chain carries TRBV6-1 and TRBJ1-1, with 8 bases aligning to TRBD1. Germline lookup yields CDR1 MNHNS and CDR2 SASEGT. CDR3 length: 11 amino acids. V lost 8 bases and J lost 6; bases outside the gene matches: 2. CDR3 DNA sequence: TGTGCCAGCGGACAGGGCGCTGAAGCTTTCTTT. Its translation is CASGQGAEAFF.

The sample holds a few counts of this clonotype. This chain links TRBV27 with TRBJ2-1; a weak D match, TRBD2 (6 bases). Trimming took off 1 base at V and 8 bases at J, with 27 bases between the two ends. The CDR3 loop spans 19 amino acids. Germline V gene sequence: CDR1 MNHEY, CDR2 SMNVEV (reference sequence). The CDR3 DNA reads TGTGCCAGCAGTTTATTAAAGTACGGGAGCTCCCGAATTCATTATGAGCAGTTCTTC. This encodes CASSLLKYGSSRIHYEQFF.

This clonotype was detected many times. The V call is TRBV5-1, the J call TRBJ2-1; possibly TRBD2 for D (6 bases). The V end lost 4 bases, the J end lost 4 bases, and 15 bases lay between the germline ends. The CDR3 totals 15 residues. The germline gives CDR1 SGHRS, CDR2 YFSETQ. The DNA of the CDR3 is TGCGCCAGCAGCCCGGGCGCCGCGGGATACAATGAGCAGTTCTTC. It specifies CASSPGAAGYNEQFF.

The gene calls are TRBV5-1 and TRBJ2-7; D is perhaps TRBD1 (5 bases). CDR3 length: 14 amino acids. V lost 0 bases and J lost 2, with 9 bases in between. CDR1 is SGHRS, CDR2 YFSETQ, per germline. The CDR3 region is CASSLVWGPYEQYF. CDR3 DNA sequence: TGCGCCAGCAGCTTGGTTTGGGGCCCCTACGAGCAGTACTTC.

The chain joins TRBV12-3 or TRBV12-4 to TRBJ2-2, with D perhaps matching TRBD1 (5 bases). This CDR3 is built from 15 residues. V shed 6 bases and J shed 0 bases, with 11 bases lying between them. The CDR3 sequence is CASRTDSANTGELFF. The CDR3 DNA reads TGTGCCAGCAGAACAGACAGCGCGAACACCGGGGAGCTGTTTTTT.

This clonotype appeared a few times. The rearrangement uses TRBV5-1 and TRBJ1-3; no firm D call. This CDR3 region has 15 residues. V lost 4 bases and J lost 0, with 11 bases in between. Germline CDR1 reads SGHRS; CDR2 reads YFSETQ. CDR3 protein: CASSEDGSSGNTIYF. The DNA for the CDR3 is TGCGCCAGCAGCGAAGACGGGAGCTCTGGAAACACCATATATTTT.

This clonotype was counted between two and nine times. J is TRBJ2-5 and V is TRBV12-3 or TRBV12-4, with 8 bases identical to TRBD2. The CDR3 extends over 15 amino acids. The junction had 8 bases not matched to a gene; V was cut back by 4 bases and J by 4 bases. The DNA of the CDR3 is TGTGCCAGCAGTTCCGGGACTAGGGAGGTAGAGACCCAGTACTTC. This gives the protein CASSSGTREVETQYF.

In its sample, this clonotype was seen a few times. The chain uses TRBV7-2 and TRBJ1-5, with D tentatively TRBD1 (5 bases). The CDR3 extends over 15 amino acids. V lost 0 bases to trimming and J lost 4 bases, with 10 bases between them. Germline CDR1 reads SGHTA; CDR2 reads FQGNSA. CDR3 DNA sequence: TGTGCCAGCAGCTTAGCCCCGGCAGGGAATCAGCCCCAGCATTTT. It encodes CASSLAPAGNQPQHF.

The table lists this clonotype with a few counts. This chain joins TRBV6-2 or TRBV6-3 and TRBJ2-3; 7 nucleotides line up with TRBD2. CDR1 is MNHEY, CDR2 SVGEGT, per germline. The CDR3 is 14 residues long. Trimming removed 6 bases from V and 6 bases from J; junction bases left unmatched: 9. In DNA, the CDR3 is TGTGCCAGCAGCCCAGAAGGTAGCGGGGATACGCAGTATTTT. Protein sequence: CASSPEGSGDTQYF.